The 6 T cell receptor beta chains below were found in one sample sequenced in a study of cytotoxic CD8 clonotypes in ibrutinib-treated CLL. TCRdb keeps only in-frame clones here, not all; method: immunoSEQ multiplex PCR. The sample lists 130,000 or so clones; approximately 81% were seen once. The material was PBMCs, obtained after 24 months of ibrutinib treatment. The receptors stem from a human donor with chronic lymphocytic leukemia.

The V and J genes are TRBV7-8 and TRBJ1-6, with TRBD1 matching 8 bases. This CDR3 has 16 amino acids. CDR1 is SGHVS and CDR2 is FQNEAQ in the germline V gene. Losses at the gene ends were 7 bases for V and 5 bases for J; bases not matched to a gene: 10. For the CDR3, the DNA is TGTGCCAGCACCCAGCCGACAGGGGCTAATAATTCACCCCTCCACTTT. It translates to CASTQPTGANNSPLHF. Together with reference TRBV7-8 and TRBJ1-6, the CDR3 gives the full variable domain: GAGVSQSPRYKVAKRGQDVALRCDPISGHVSLFWYQQALGQGPEFLTYFQNEAQLDKSGLPSDRFFAERPEGSVSTLKIQRTQQEDSAVYLCASTQPTGANNSPLHFGNGTRLTVT.

V usage is TRBV14 and J usage is TRBJ2-5; TRBD1 aligns across 9 bases. This CDR3 spans 16 amino acids. V shed 4 bases, J shed 5 bases, and the junction held 11 bases outside the gene matches. Germline CDR1 SGHDN, CDR2 FVKESK. The CDR3 region is CASSLLQGALGETQYF. CDR3 nucleotides: TGTGCCAGCAGCCTCTTACAGGGGGCGTTGGGGGAGACCCAGTACTTC.

The genes are TRBV19 and TRBJ1-5; no clear D gene. Trimming shortened V by 5 bases and J by 0 bases, and 14 bases separated the two germline ends. Germline CDR1 LNHDA, CDR2 SQIVND (reference sequence). The CDR3 runs 16 residues. The CDR3 nucleotides read TGTGCCAGTAGTGTCGACTCCGTCCATAGCAATCAGCCCCAGCATTTT. It specifies CASSVDSVHSNQPQHF. Complete variable domain (other parts from reference TRBV19 and TRBJ1-5): DGGITQSPKYLFRKEGQNVTLSCEQNLNHDAMYWYRQDPGQGLRLIYYSQIVNDFQKGDIAEGYSVSREKKESFPLTVTSAQKNPTAFYLCASSVDSVHSNQPQHFGDGTRLSIL.

The chain is built from TRBV5-4 and TRBJ2-2; maybe TRBD2 (7 bases). There are 16 residues in the CDR3. V shed 4 bases and J shed 3 bases, with 16 bases lying between them. CDR1 is SGHNT, CDR2 YYREEE, per germline (reference sequence). CDR3 DNA sequence: TGTGCCAGCAGCCGCCGGGCGGGGGCCTACACCGGGGAGCTGTTTTTT. The encoded protein is CASSRRAGAYTGELFF.

V and J are TRBV10-3 and TRBJ1-6; D remains ambiguous. Trimming left V 6 bases short and J 8 bases short, with 8 bases between. From germline, CDR1 is ENHRY and CDR2 SYGVKD. CDR3 length: 12 amino acids. For the CDR3, the DNA is TGTGCCATCAGGGCAGTTGATTCACCCCTCCACTTT. Protein sequence: CAIRAVDSPLHF.

The chain carries TRBV30 and TRBJ1-2, with 9 nucleotides matching TRBD1. The V segment lost 5 bases and the J segment 8 bases; nucleotides outside the gene matches: 9. CDR3 size: 13 residues. The germline gives CDR1 GTSNPN, CDR2 SVGIG (reference sequence). The DNA for the CDR3 is TGTGCCTGGGGGGATACAGGGGGCGGAGGCTACACCTTC. This codes for CAWGDTGGGGYTF.